This entry features one T cell receptor beta chain sequence. Its matching antigen is unknown. The CDR3 runs 17 residues. V dropped 6 bases and J dropped 1 base, with 20 bases sitting between them. Germline-derived CDR1 and CDR2 are SGDLS and YYNGEE. The data are from a study of cytomegalovirus exposure and HLA in healthy donors. The study, taken as a whole, reports: For most TCR sequences rarity was the rule, although some public TCRs occurred in many donors. A few of the chains that were CMV-associated were confirmed in vitro to be specific for CMV antigens. A previous analysis found most TCR beta V segments productive roughly 87% or roughly 30% of the time.

Vbeta (60) and Jbeta (13) primers were used in the PCR. The repertoire was sequenced with immunoSEQ multiplex PCR; TCRdb's copy has only in-frame clones and lacks some. The sample comprises approximately 110,000 clones, more than 70% of which are singletons, and more than 0.2% rests with the top ten. Sequenced material: PBMCs. V usage is TRBV9 and J usage is TRBJ1-3; weak D call: TRBD1 (6 bases). The source is a man aged 50-59 years in good health and CMV-seronegative. The CDR3 coding sequence is TGTGCCAGCACCCCTTTTTGGGACATCAGGTCTGGAAACACCATATATTTT. The encoded protein is CASTPFWDIRSGNTIYF.